What follows are 17 T cell receptor beta chains derived from one specimen sequenced in a study of T cells after yellow fever vaccination. TCRdb re-derived calls from the 5' RACE reads in MiXCR, one entry per CDR3 protein. The data hold some 390,000 distinct CDR3 sequences, with 6% to 8% observed a single time. Source: PBMCs, taken 5 days after the yellow fever booster vaccination. The receptors derive from a man aged 25 to 45 who received the YFV17D yellow fever vaccine.

This clonotype was seen only a few times. The chain combines TRBV9 with TRBJ2-4; possible D gene TRBD2, 5 bases. This CDR3 is 15 amino acids long. Looked up from germline, CDR1 is SGDLS and CDR2 is YYNGEE. Deletions cut 3 bases from V and 8 bases from J, with 18 bases between. The CDR3 DNA follows: TGTGCCAGCAGCGCTAAGACTACGGGAAGGGACATTCAGTACTTC. It translates to CASSAKTTGRDIQYF.

This clonotype was observed at least ten times. DNA of the CDR3: TGTGCCAGCAGTTTCCGTCGACTAGCGGAAAATGAGCAGTTCTTC. Protein product: CASSFRRLAENEQFF. The V call is TRBV12-3 or TRBV12-4, the J call TRBJ2-1, with 9 bases fitting TRBD2. This CDR3 region has 15 residues. After removal of 3 bases from V and 7 bases from J, the junction contained 7 bases not matched to a gene.

At least ten counts were recorded for this clonotype. V usage is TRBV20-1 and J usage is TRBJ2-1; tentatively, D is TRBD1 (7 bases). CDR1 and CDR2 (germline): DFQATT, SNEGSKA (reference sequence). The CDR3 consists of 15 residues. Trimming stripped 2 bases from V and 3 bases from J, with 14 bases between. This CDR3 reads CSARRLGGVYNEQFF. The DNA of the CDR3 is TGCAGTGCTAGAAGACTAGGGGGCGTCTACAATGAGCAGTTCTTC.

This clonotype was seen a few times. One junction end does not reproduce the germline sequence, and a read error may be involved. This chain uses TRBV11-2 with TRBJ2-5, with TRBD1 matching over 7 bases. The CDR3 length is 19 residues. The germline V gene has CDR1 SGHAT and CDR2 FQNNGV. The CDR3, as DNA: TGTGCCAGCAGCCAGACACGGGACAGCCTTTCCTCCTTGCAAGGGACCCAGTACTTC. Translating gives CASSQTRDSLSSLQGTQYF. Combining the CDR3 with reference TRBV11-2 and TRBJ2-5 gives the whole variable domain EAGVAQSPRYKIIEKRQSVAFWCNPISGHATLYWYQQILGQGPKLLIQFQNNGVVDDSQLPKDRFSAERLKGVDSTLKIQPAKLEDSAVYLCASSQTRDSLSSLQGTQYFGPGTRLLVL.

This clonotype was detected ten times or more. The V call is TRBV6-2 or TRBV6-3, the J call TRBJ2-1; D might be TRBD2 (5 bases). V lost 6 bases and J 0 bases, leaving 15 bases between the germline ends. Germline V gives CDR1 MNHEY, CDR2 SVGEGT. This CDR3 comprises 16 residues. In DNA, the CDR3 is TGTGCCAGCAGCAATGGACTGGGGAGCTCCTACAATGAGCAGTTCTTC. Residues: CASSNGLGSSYNEQFF.

This clonotype was seen a handful of times. V and J are TRBV12-3 or TRBV12-4 and TRBJ2-4; 7 bases are shared with TRBD2. The CDR3 spans 19 residues. V lost 2 bases and J lost 0; bases outside the gene matches: 13. CDR3 sequence reads: CASSLRPPGLAGAKNIQYF. The CDR3 DNA sequence: TGTGCCAGCAGTTTACGGCCTCCCGGATTAGCGGGAGCCAAAAACATTCAGTACTTC.

The genes are TRBV20-1 and TRBJ2-1; D possibly uses TRBD1 or TRBD2 (5 bases each). V was trimmed by 2 bases and J by 8 bases, leaving 10 bases between them. This CDR3 region has 12 residues. Germline CDR1 DFQATT, CDR2 SNEGSKA (reference sequence). CDR3 region: CSARYSGHEQFF. The CDR3 region has the DNA TGCAGTGCTAGATATTCGGGGCATGAGCAGTTCTTC.

This clonotype has more than one count but fewer than ten. This chain uses TRBV20-1 with TRBJ2-3, with D possibly matching TRBD2 (6 bases). V shed 1 base and J shed 8 bases, with 16 bases lying between them. The length of the CDR3 is 14 residues. The V gene's germline CDR1 is DFQATT and CDR2 SNEGSKA (reference sequence). CDR3: CSARGLRLVPTQYF. CDR3 nucleotide sequence: TGCAGTGCTAGAGGTCTCCGACTAGTCCCTACGCAGTATTTT.

CDR3 DNA sequence: TGCAGTGCTAGAACCGGGACCGCGGGCGGCGGGCCCCAGCATTTT. This gives the protein CSARTGTAGGGPQHF. This chain connects TRBV20-1 to TRBJ1-5; D might be TRBD1 (5 bases). V dropped 2 bases and J dropped 9 bases, with 20 bases sitting between them. CDR1 and CDR2 (germline): DFQATT, SNEGSKA (reference sequence). This CDR3 spans 15 amino acids.

The rearrangement joins TRBV30 to TRBJ1-1; 7 nucleotides line up with TRBD1. Trimming cost V 4 bases and J 4 bases; bases outside gene matches: 6. The CDR3 totals 13 residues. The germline V gene encodes CDR1 GTSNPN and CDR2 SVGIG (reference sequence). CDR3 residues: CAWNTGASTEAFF. Here the CDR3 DNA reads TGTGCCTGGAACACAGGGGCCTCCACTGAAGCTTTCTTT. Drawing the rest from reference TRBV30 and TRBJ1-1, the complete variable domain is SQTIHQWPATLVQPVGSPLSLECTVEGTSNPNLYWYRQAAGRGLQLLFYSVGIGQISSEVPQNLSASRPQDRQFILSSKKLLLSDSGFYLCAWNTGASTEAFFGQGTRLTVV.

This chain joins TRBV14 and TRBJ2-7; D not certain. The V end was cut by 5 bases, the J end by 2 bases, with 7 bases between. The CDR3 spans 12 residues. In germline, CDR1 is SGHDN, CDR2 FVKESK. The CDR3 region has the DNA TGTGCCAGCAGCGATCTTACCTACGAGCAGTACTTC. Protein product: CASSDLTYEQYF.

J is TRBJ2-1 and V is TRBV20-1; 8 bases agree with TRBD1. CDR3 length: 15 amino acids. Trimming removed 5 bases from V and 8 bases from J; junction bases left unmatched: 14. CDR1 is DFQATT, CDR2 SNEGSKA, per germline (reference sequence). The CDR3 here is CSAWRADREADEQFF. The CDR3 DNA is TGCAGTGCTTGGCGAGCGGACAGGGAAGCCGATGAGCAGTTCTTC.

The chain carries TRBV7-9 and TRBJ2-7; 13 positions agree with TRBD2. CDR1 SEHNR and CDR2 FQNEAQ come from the germline V gene (reference sequence). This CDR3 is built from 17 residues. The V gene end was trimmed by 6 bases and the J gene end by 0 bases; junction bases not matched to a gene: 8. CDR3 protein: CASSILAGGLSSYEQYF. The CDR3 DNA follows: TGTGCCAGCAGTATACTAGCGGGAGGGCTCAGCTCCTACGAGCAGTACTTC. Together with reference TRBV7-9 and TRBJ2-7, the CDR3 gives the full variable domain: DTGVSQNPRHKITKRGQNVTFRCDPISEHNRLYWYRQTLGQGPEFLTYFQNEAQLEKSRLLSDRFSAERPKGSFSTLEIQRTEQGDSAMYLCASSILAGGLSSYEQYFGPGTRLTVT.

This clonotype turned up a few times. The V gene is TRBV28, the J gene TRBJ2-2, with TRBD2 matching over 10 bases. J was trimmed by 5 bases and V by 1 base; bases with no gene match: 13. The length of the CDR3 is 19 residues. Per germline, CDR1 MDHEN and CDR2 SYDVKM. CDR3 in amino acids: CASSLSLAGVGLLTGELFF. The CDR3 DNA sequence: TGTGCCAGCAGTTTATCGCTAGCGGGAGTGGGGTTGTTAACCGGGGAGCTGTTTTTT.

The genes are TRBV20-1 and TRBJ2-5, with 9 bases matching TRBD1. Per the germline V gene, CDR1 is DFQATT and CDR2 is SNEGSKA (reference sequence). V lost 0 bases to trimming and J lost 4 bases; unmatched junction nucleotides: 9. This CDR3 comprises 16 residues. The CDR3 coding sequence is TGCAGTGCTAGAGATATCGGACAGGGGTTGTTAGAGACCCAGTACTTC. Its protein product is CSARDIGQGLLETQYF.

This clonotype was recorded at least ten times. The V gene is TRBV10-3, the J gene TRBJ2-7, with D uncertain. V was pared by 2 bases and J by 0 bases, with 8 bases between. The CDR3 is 14 residues long. Germline V lookup: CDR1 ENHRY, CDR2 SYGVKD. The CDR3 DNA sequence: TGTGCCATCAGTGAGACCGAGTTCTCCTACGAGCAGTACTTC. Its protein product is CAISETEFSYEQYF.

This clonotype was observed at least ten times. J is TRBJ1-2 and V is TRBV12-3 or TRBV12-4, with TRBD1 as a possible D gene (5 bases). The CDR3 sequence is 15 residues long. Deletions cut 3 bases from V and 4 bases from J, with 15 bases between. The CDR3 DNA reads as TGTGCCAGCAGTTTCTTGGGGCAGGACTTCTATGGCTACACCTTC. This translates into CASSFLGQDFYGYTF.